Shown below are 7 T cell receptor beta chains from a single sample sequenced in a study of cytomegalovirus exposure and HLA in healthy donors (dated by TCRdb to about 2017). Library method: the immunoSEQ multiplex PCR assay. A mixture of 60 forward primers for TCR Vbeta segments and 13 reverse primers for TCR Jbeta segments was used in the multiplex PCR. The table was pulled from immuneACCESS by TCRdb, which kept in-frame rearrangements only. Such tables lose some clones; where checked, under half of the loss comes from unresolved V genes, and the rest has no known cause. In all, the sample holds about 160,000 clones, and 84% of those were seen once. The top ten clonotypes cover about 6.8% of the sample. Sample: PBMCs. The receptor source for this set is a man aged 50 or older in good health and CMV-seropositive.

This sequence joins TRBV18 and TRBJ2-1, with 9 bases that match TRBD2. With 1 base clipped from V and 7 bases from J, the junction kept 11 bases outside the gene matches. CDR1 is KGHSH and CDR2 is LQKENI in the germline V gene. The CDR3 covers 17 residues. In nucleotides, the CDR3 is TGTGCCAGCTCACCACGGGCTGGCGGGGGGGCCAGGAATGAGCAGTTCTTC. Its translation is CASSPRAGGGARNEQFF.

J is TRBJ2-2 and V is TRBV11-2, with TRBD1 identical over 7 bases. Germline V gives CDR1 SGHAT, CDR2 FQNNGV. Trimming cost V 8 bases and J 7 bases; bases outside gene matches: 13. CDR3 length equals 15 residues. The CDR3 here is CASGKVGGAFGELFF. CDR3 sequence (DNA): TGTGCCAGCGGCAAAGTAGGGGGCGCGTTCGGGGAGCTGTTTTTT.

J is TRBJ2-5 and V is TRBV9, with 7 bases identical to TRBD2. The germline gives CDR1 SGDLS, CDR2 YYNGEE. This CDR3 is built from 14 residues. The V segment lost 1 base and the J segment 5 bases; nucleotides outside the gene matches: 5. The CDR3 here is CASSVSREGETQYF. The DNA for the CDR3 is TGTGCCAGCAGCGTAAGCAGGGAGGGGGAGACCCAGTACTTC.

The V call is TRBV27, the J call TRBJ1-4; D possibly corresponds to TRBD1 (6 bases). There are 13 residues in the CDR3. The germline V and J ends were trimmed by 5 bases and 6 bases, with 10 bases remaining between them. CDR1 MNHEY and CDR2 SMNVEV come from the germline V gene (reference sequence). CDR3 residues: CASSGQWDEKLFF. The CDR3 DNA sequence: TGTGCCAGCAGTGGACAGTGGGATGAAAAACTGTTTTTT.

This clone was observed a single time. This chain connects TRBV7-3 to TRBJ2-3; 11 bases match TRBD2. The CDR3 has 16 amino acids. V lost 6 bases, J lost 2 bases, and 7 bases stayed unmatched. Per the germline V gene, CDR1 is SGHTA and CDR2 is FQGTGA. CDR3: CASSATSGGDTDTQYF. The CDR3 nucleotides are TGTGCCAGCAGTGCCACTAGCGGGGGAGACACAGATACGCAGTATTTT.

This clone occurred a few times. DNA for the CDR3: TGTGCCAGCAGCTTAGGACAGTCAACTAATGAAAAACTGTTTTTT. Its protein product is CASSLGQSTNEKLFF. The rearrangement joins TRBV7-2 to TRBJ1-4, with D perhaps TRBD1 (5 bases). V was shortened by 1 base and J by 0 bases, with 6 bases between the two germline ends. This CDR3 has 15 amino acids. Germline-derived CDR1 and CDR2 are SGHTA and FQGNSA. The entire variable domain, with the rest obtained from reference TRBV7-2 and TRBJ1-4, is as follows: GAGVSQSPSNKVTEKGKDVELRCDPISGHTALYWYRQSLGQGLEFLIYFQGNSAPDKSGLPSDRFSAERTGGSVSTLTIQRTQQEDSAVYLCASSLGQSTNEKLFFGSGTQLSVL.

The rearrangement joins TRBV6-1 to TRBJ1-6; D call uncertain. Deletions cut 1 base from V and 6 bases from J, with 4 bases between. The germline V gene has CDR1 MNHNS and CDR2 SASEGT. This CDR3 comprises 13 residues. The CDR3 DNA reads TGTGCCAGCAGTGAAGACTTTAATTCACCCCTCCACTTT. Translating it yields CASSEDFNSPLHF.